In its sample, the clone carrying this T cell receptor (beta chain) was seen a few times. This entry is derived from a study of cytomegalovirus exposure and HLA in healthy donors. The germline V and J ends were trimmed by 2 bases and 5 bases, with 18 bases remaining between them. Germline loops: CDR1 MGHRA, CDR2 YSYEKL. This CDR3 region has 16 residues. Primers included in the PCR were 60 Vbeta and 13 Jbeta primers. Data came from immunoSEQ multiplex PCR; TCRdb stores just in-frame clones and leaves some out. The sample contains 120,000 to 150,000 clones, about 80% of which appear only once. The genes are TRBV4-1 and TRBJ2-5; a weak D match, TRBD1 (7 bases). The receptor's source is a male donor in good health and CMV-seropositive. What was sequenced was PBMCs. Written as DNA, the CDR3 is TGCGCCAGCAGCCAAAAGTTGGAGGGGGCCGGGGAGACCCAGTACTTC. Its protein product is CASSQKLEGAGETQYF.